What follows are 28 T cell receptor beta chains derived from one specimen sequenced in a study of cytomegalovirus exposure and HLA in healthy donors. 60 Vbeta and 13 Jbeta primers were used in PCR. TCRdb keeps only in-frame clones here, not all; method: immunoSEQ multiplex PCR. The table includes tens of thousands of clones, around three quarters detected once. The sample taken for sequencing was PBMCs. The source of these receptors is a male donor in good health and CMV-seronegative.

V is TRBV14 and J is TRBJ2-7, with TRBD2 identical over 8 bases. J was trimmed by 11 bases and V by 0 bases; bases with no gene match: 6. Germline CDR1 and CDR2: SGHDN and FVKESK. The CDR3 contains 13 residues. The CDR3 region is CASSQEPTSVKYF. The CDR3 region has the DNA TGTGCCAGCAGCCAAGAACCGACTAGCGTTAAGTACTTC.

This chain uses TRBV5-6 with TRBJ2-3; a possible D gene is TRBD2 (6 bases). Per germline, CDR1 SGHDT and CDR2 YYEEEE. V shed 2 bases and J shed 6 bases, with 19 bases lying between them. The CDR3 runs 16 residues. The CDR3 region has the DNA TGTGCCAGCAGCTTATCGGGAGTAAGATCCTCCGATACGCAGTATTTT. Protein sequence: CASSLSGVRSSDTQYF.

This sequence joins TRBV6-1 and TRBJ2-7, with TRBD1 as a possible D gene (6 bases). Per the germline V gene, CDR1 is MNHNS and CDR2 is SASEGT. The CDR3 contains 14 residues. With 4 bases removed from V and 2 bases from J, the gap between germline ends came to 12 bases. This chain's CDR3 is CASSAVTGPYEQYF. DNA of the CDR3: TGTGCCAGCAGTGCCGTAACAGGGCCCTACGAGCAGTACTTC.

V gene TRBV27 combines with J gene TRBJ1-1; possibly TRBD1 for D (5 bases). The V end was cut by 0 bases, the J end by 5 bases, with 16 bases between. Germline values: CDR1 MNHEY, CDR2 SMNVEV (reference sequence). The CDR3 loop spans 16 amino acids. CDR3 DNA: TGTGCCAGCAGTTTATCGGGCGGGGGTGTAGGGACTGAAGCTTTCTTT. This codes for CASSLSGGGVGTEAFF.

V and J are TRBV7-2 and TRBJ2-5; 16 positions agree with TRBD2. V was clipped by 3 bases and J by 2 bases; unmatched bases: 0. CDR1 SGHTA and CDR2 FQGNSA come from the germline V gene. CDR3 length equals 16 residues. CDR3 in DNA: TGTGCCAGCAGCTTGGGACTAGCGGGAGGGCAAGAGACCCAGTACTTC. Encoded protein: CASSLGLAGGQETQYF.

Regarding this clone: Compared with germline, one end of the junction differs, possibly owing to a read error. The chain links TRBV6-5 to TRBJ2-7; 9 bases align to TRBD1. The germline CDR1 and CDR2 sequences are MNHEY and SVGAGI. CDR3 length equals 15 residues. CDR3 sequence reads: CASSRRGQGSHEQYF. CDR3 in DNA: TGTGCCAGCAGCAGGCGGGGACAGGGCTCCCACGAGCAGTACTTC.

This chain joins TRBV6-5 and TRBJ1-6; TRBD1 might be the D (5 bases). V was trimmed by 2 bases and J by 7 bases, leaving 15 bases between them. Germline CDR1 MNHEY, CDR2 SVGAGI. This CDR3 contains 16 residues. For the CDR3, the DNA is TGTGCCAGCAGTTACGCAGGGTCCGGTGGGAATTCACCCCTCCACTTT. The encoded protein is CASSYAGSGGNSPLHF.

The chain carries TRBV15 and TRBJ2-7; D may be TRBD2 (6 bases). The CDR3 has 19 amino acids. The germline V and J ends were trimmed by 0 bases and 0 bases, with 21 bases remaining between them. CDR1 LNHNV and CDR2 YYDKDF come from the germline V gene (reference sequence). CDR3 nucleotides: TGTGCCACCAGCAGAGACTTCCCCTGGAGGGGCCAGCTCTCCTACGAGCAGTACTTC. Residues: CATSRDFPWRGQLSYEQYF.

Concerning this clone itself: This CDR3 is missing its conserved last phenylalanine or tryptophan, likely due to a read error. V usage is TRBV30 and J usage is TRBJ1-1, with no clear D. Deletions cut 1 base from V and 10 bases from J, with 10 bases between. Looked up from germline, CDR1 is GTSNPN and CDR2 is SVGIG (reference sequence). The CDR3 extends over 11 amino acids. The CDR3 nucleotides are TGTGCCTGGAGTGAGTATGGCGGAGCTTTCTCT. The encoded protein is CAWSEYGGAFS.

This chain connects TRBV4-3 to TRBJ1-2, with 8 bases aligning to TRBD1. This CDR3 is 16 amino acids long. Germline loops: CDR1 LGHNA, CDR2 YSLEER. After removal of 3 bases from V and 0 bases from J, the junction contained 6 bases not matched to a gene. The CDR3 protein is CASSQAGTGTNYGYTF. In DNA form, the CDR3 reads TGCGCCAGCAGCCAGGCCGGGACAGGAACTAACTATGGCTACACCTTC.

A single count supports this clone. The chain combines TRBV5-4 with TRBJ1-1, with 7 bases identical to TRBD1. The CDR3 is 14 residues long. Losses at the gene ends were 5 bases for V and 1 base for J; bases not matched to a gene: 5. The germline V gene has CDR1 SGHNT and CDR2 YYREEE (reference sequence). The CDR3 nucleotides read TGTGCCAGCAGGGCCGGGACAGAGAACACTGAAGCTTTCTTT. Encoded protein: CASRAGTENTEAFF. Filled out from reference TRBV5-4 and TRBJ1-1, the complete variable domain reads ETGVTQSPTHLIKTRGQQVTLRCSSQSGHNTVSWYQQALGQGPQFIFQYYREEENGRGNFPPRFSGLQFPNYSSELNVNALELDDSALYLCASRAGTENTEAFFGQGTRLTVV.

The chain is built from TRBV5-4 and TRBJ1-2, with D perhaps matching TRBD1 (5 bases). The CDR3 runs 16 residues. The V gene lost 0 bases and the J gene lost 1 base, with 13 bases spanning the gap. Germline lookup yields CDR1 SGHNT and CDR2 YYREEE (reference sequence). CDR3 residues: CASSLEPLGGNYGYTF. The CDR3 nucleotides are TGTGCCAGCAGCTTGGAACCCCTCGGGGGTAACTATGGCTACACCTTC.

The chain combines TRBV10-3 with TRBJ1-6, with 10 nucleotides matching TRBD1. Trimming removed 6 bases from V and 13 bases from J; junction bases left unmatched: 6. The CDR3 is made up of 13 amino acids. Per the germline V gene, CDR1 is ENHRY and CDR2 is SYGVKD. Written as DNA, the CDR3 is TGTGCCATCAGCCGGGACAGGGGTATCCCCCTCCACTTT. Its protein product is CAISRDRGIPLHF.

J is TRBJ1-2 and V is TRBV7-9, with TRBD1 matching over 7 bases. The CDR3 length is 12 residues. V lost 10 bases and J lost 4; bases outside the gene matches: 6. Germline CDR1 is SEHNR and CDR2 is FQNEAQ (reference sequence). CDR3 bases: TGTGCCACCCAAGCAGGGGGCTATGGCTACACCTTC. This sequence encodes CATQAGGYGYTF. Together with reference TRBV7-9 and TRBJ1-2, the CDR3 gives the full variable domain: DTGVSQNPRHKITKRGQNVTFRCDPISEHNRLYWYRQTLGQGPEFLTYFQNEAQLEKSRLLSDRFSAERPKGSFSTLEIQRTEQGDSAMYLCATQAGGYGYTFGSGTRLTVV.

V gene TRBV5-1 combines with J gene TRBJ2-2; TRBD2 agrees at 11 bases. The CDR3 extends over 16 amino acids. The trim removed 4 bases at V and 4 bases at J, leaving 6 bases unmatched. Per germline, CDR1 SGHRS and CDR2 YFSETQ. The CDR3 here is CASSATSGEGTGELFF. CDR3 coding DNA: TGCGCCAGCAGCGCGACTAGCGGGGAGGGCACCGGGGAGCTGTTTTTT.

V usage is TRBV15 and J usage is TRBJ2-6, with a tentative D call TRBD2 (6 bases). The length of the CDR3 is 17 residues. The germline V gene has CDR1 LNHNV and CDR2 YYDKDF (reference sequence). V lost 2 bases, J lost 0 bases, and 11 bases lay in between. The CDR3 spells CATSRRDGSSGANVLTF. The CDR3 DNA sequence: TGTGCCACCAGCAGACGGGACGGGAGCTCTGGGGCCAACGTCCTGACTTTC.

The chain has TRBV6-5 and TRBJ1-1, with 9 positions matching TRBD1. CDR1 is MNHEY and CDR2 is SVGAGI in the germline V gene. The CDR3 is made up of 14 amino acids. After removal of 6 bases from V and 7 bases from J, the junction contained 9 bases not matched to a gene. The CDR3 protein is CASRKAGTGYEAFF. CDR3 bases: TGTGCCAGCAGGAAAGCCGGGACAGGGTATGAAGCTTTCTTT.

The rearrangement uses TRBV2 and TRBJ1-5; D is uncertain. Germline V gene data show CDR1 as SNHLY and CDR2 as FYNNEI. CDR3 length: 13 amino acids. V shed 4 bases and J shed 1 base, with 5 bases lying between them. Here the CDR3 DNA reads TGTGCCAGCAGTGCGGAGAGCAATCAGCCCCAGCATTTT. This sequence encodes CASSAESNQPQHF.

In this sample, this clone turned up a few times. This specimen includes other DNA sequences encoding the same CDR3. The genes are TRBV4-1 and TRBJ2-1; TRBD1 aligns across 9 bases. The CDR3 runs to 21 residues. The trim removed 4 bases at V and 5 bases at J, leaving 24 bases unmatched. In germline, CDR1 is MGHRA, CDR2 YSYEKL. CDR3 nucleotide sequence: TGCGCCAGCAGCCCCCCTCCCCAGGCCTCAATCGGGACAGGGTATGACAATGAGCAGTTCTTC. Translating it yields CASSPPPQASIGTGYDNEQFF.

V and J are TRBV27 and TRBJ2-1; D unclear. The length of the CDR3 is 15 residues. The germline gives CDR1 MNHEY, CDR2 SMNVEV (reference sequence). Trimming left V 2 bases short and J 2 bases short, with 10 bases between. The CDR3 protein is CASSLVPVTYNEQFF. CDR3 coding DNA: TGTGCCAGCAGTTTAGTGCCAGTCACCTACAATGAGCAGTTCTTC.

The chain employs TRBV5-6 and TRBJ2-1; TRBD1 matches 7 bases. V lost 5 bases, J lost 14 bases, and 10 bases stayed unmatched. Per germline, CDR1 SGHDT and CDR2 YYEEEE. This CDR3 has 12 residues. CDR3 sequence: CASRSDREKEFF. The CDR3 DNA follows: TGTGCCAGCAGGTCTGACAGGGAAAAAGAGTTCTTC.

The chain recombines TRBV4-3 with TRBJ2-7, with D unresolved. With 3 bases removed from V and 0 bases from J, the gap between germline ends came to 9 bases. The CDR3 runs 14 residues. Germline CDR1 LGHNA, CDR2 YSLEER. The CDR3 bases are TGCGCCAGCAGCCAGGGCAGGCGCTCCTACGAGCAGTACTTC. Amino acid sequence: CASSQGRRSYEQYF.

Only one count was recorded for this clone. The genes are TRBV7-9 and TRBJ2-1; 10 nucleotides match TRBD2. J gave up 2 bases and V 1 base, and 5 bases lay outside the gene matches. Germline V lookup: CDR1 SEHNR, CDR2 FQNEAQ (reference sequence). The CDR3 length is 17 residues. The CDR3 nucleotides are TGTGCCAGCAGCTTAGGCCCAGCGGGAGGGCCCTACAATGAGCAGTTCTTC. It translates to CASSLGPAGGPYNEQFF. The full variable domain, in which reference TRBV7-9 and TRBJ2-1 provide the parts outside the CDR3, is DTGVSQNPRHKITKRGQNVTFRCDPISEHNRLYWYRQTLGQGPEFLTYFQNEAQLEKSRLLSDRFSAERPKGSFSTLEIQRTEQGDSAMYLCASSLGPAGGPYNEQFFGPGTRLTVL.

The V call is TRBV6-1, the J call TRBJ2-7; D may be TRBD2 (5 bases). The length of the CDR3 is 12 residues. The germline V gene encodes CDR1 MNHNS and CDR2 SASEGT. The CDR3 DNA sequence: TGTGCCAGCAGTGAAGGGTCTAGCTCTTTTTGGGTC. This sequence encodes CASSEGSSSFWV.

This sequence joins TRBV28 and TRBJ2-7; a possible D gene is TRBD2 (6 bases). V dropped 5 bases and J dropped 3 bases, with 14 bases sitting between them. CDR3 size: 14 residues. CDR1 MDHEN and CDR2 SYDVKM come from the germline V gene. CDR3 nucleotide sequence: TGTGCCAGCAGTCCCACCTTTAGCGGCTACGAGCAGTACTTC. Translation gives CASSPTFSGYEQYF.

This clone came up once. The chain recombines TRBV6-1 with TRBJ1-5; no firm D call. CDR1 is MNHNS and CDR2 is SASEGT in the germline V gene. V lost 8 bases, J lost 4 bases, and 12 bases lay in between. The length of the CDR3 is 13 residues. For the CDR3, the DNA is TGTGCCAGCGGGATGGAGGCTAATCAGCCCCAGCATTTT. Translation: CASGMEANQPQHF.

The rearrangement links TRBV5-1 to TRBJ2-1, with 11 bases identical to TRBD2. The CDR3 has 16 amino acids. Germline V gives CDR1 SGHRS, CDR2 YFSETQ. V lost 3 bases, J lost 3 bases, and 5 bases stayed unmatched. CDR3 sequence reads: CASSWGTSGYYNEQFF. The CDR3 bases are TGCGCCAGCAGCTGGGGGACTAGCGGATACTACAATGAGCAGTTCTTC.

The chain employs TRBV5-1 and TRBJ1-5, with TRBD1 identical over 8 bases. V lost 2 bases to trimming and J lost 6 bases; unmatched junction nucleotides: 1. The germline CDR1 and CDR2 sequences are SGHRS and YFSETQ. CDR3 length: 13 residues. The chain's CDR3 is CASSFDRGQPQHF. DNA of the CDR3: TGCGCCAGCAGCTTTGACAGGGGTCAGCCCCAGCATTTT.